The 18 T cell receptor beta chains below were found in one sample sequenced in a study of T cell responses to AZD1222 COVID-19 vaccine. The data were produced by immunoSEQ multiplex PCR, yet TCRdb's version contains in-frame clones alone and is incomplete. The profile shows 60,000 to 80,000 clones, 80% of them singletons. The sequenced sample was peripheral blood, obtained 28 days after the second AZD1222 dose. The receptors shown here come from an adult who received the AZD1222 COVID-19 vaccine.

V gene TRBV5-1 combines with J gene TRBJ1-1; 8 bases agree with TRBD1. The CDR3 runs to 13 residues. CDR1 and CDR2 from the germline V gene are SGHRS and YFSETQ. Unmatched junction bases numbered 3, after V lost 3 bases and J lost 5 bases. Written as DNA, the CDR3 is TGCGCCAGCAGCTCACAGGGGGATACTGAAGCTTTCTTT. Translated, it gives CASSSQGDTEAFF.

Turning to this clone: At one end the junction does not follow the germline gene, possibly because of a read error. V usage is TRBV5-6 and J usage is TRBJ1-1, with unresolved D. CDR1 SGHDT and CDR2 YYEEEE come from the germline V gene. The CDR3 has 14 amino acids. CDR3 sequence: CAGSLYSRNTEAFF. The CDR3 bases are TGTGCCGGCAGCTTGTATTCCCGGAACACTGAAGCTTTCTTT.

This clone was counted once. The V and J genes are TRBV11-2 and TRBJ2-7; D not certain. The length of the CDR3 is 11 residues. Germline-derived CDR1 and CDR2 are SGHAT and FQNNGV. Between the trimmed V and J ends, which lost 5 bases and 6 bases, there was a span of 8 bases. The CDR3 protein is CASSPSVEQYF. For the CDR3, the DNA is TGTGCCAGCAGCCCCTCAGTCGAGCAGTACTTC.

This chain links TRBV19 with TRBJ2-1; 7 nucleotides agree with TRBD2. CDR3 length: 15 amino acids. V was clipped by 3 bases and J by 3 bases; unmatched bases: 5. Germline V gene sequence: CDR1 LNHDA, CDR2 SQIVND (reference sequence). CDR3 nucleotides: TGTGCCAGTAGTATCGGGGGGTTAGGCTACAATGAGCAGTTCTTC. Encoded protein: CASSIGGLGYNEQFF.

The J gene is TRBJ2-3, the V gene TRBV10-3; D unclear. This CDR3 has 13 amino acids. CDR1 and CDR2 (germline): ENHRY, SYGVKD. The V end was cut by 3 bases, the J end by 5 bases, with 9 bases between. The CDR3 region has the DNA TGTGCCATCAGTGAAAGGTTTGGAGATACGCAGTATTTT. Translation: CAISERFGDTQYF.

The CDR3 DNA reads as TGTGCCAGCAGCTCAGGACACAAGCGTAGGACAGGGTCGGGACTGTTTTTT. This encodes CASSSGHKRRTGSGLFF. The chain uses TRBV5-6 and TRBJ1-4; 8 nucleotides match TRBD1. This CDR3 is built from 17 residues. Germline-derived CDR1 and CDR2 are SGHDT and YYEEEE. The trim removed 3 bases at V and 13 bases at J, leaving 20 bases unmatched.

The chain uses TRBV11-2 and TRBJ1-6, with D tentatively TRBD1 (6 bases). Trimming pared 0 bases from V and 8 bases from J, leaving 11 bases between. This CDR3 has 15 amino acids. In germline, CDR1 is SGHAT, CDR2 FQNNGV. CDR3 residues: CASSLDTGQDSPLHF. In DNA, the CDR3 is TGTGCCAGCAGCTTAGATACAGGGCAGGATTCACCCCTCCACTTT.

The rearrangement uses TRBV4-3 and TRBJ1-4; the D gene is possibly TRBD1 (5 bases). Germline V lookup: CDR1 LGHNA, CDR2 YSLEER. The CDR3 has 16 amino acids. Trimming shortened V by 0 bases and J by 8 bases, and 16 bases separated the two germline ends. The CDR3 is CASSQDPGELMEKLFF. The CDR3 nucleotides are TGCGCCAGCAGCCAAGATCCGGGGGAATTGATGGAAAAACTGTTTTTT.

This chain links TRBV6-5 with TRBJ2-1; D call uncertain. V was trimmed by 2 bases and J by 2 bases, leaving 1 base between them. Germline V gene data show CDR1 as MNHEY and CDR2 as SVGAGI. This CDR3 contains 12 residues. The CDR3 loop reads CASSYAYNEQFF. The DNA for the CDR3 is TGTGCCAGCAGTTACGCCTACAATGAGCAGTTCTTC.

This clone was seen once. This rearrangement joins TRBV6-5 to TRBJ1-1; D unresolved. Germline CDR1 MNHEY, CDR2 SVGAGI. The CDR3 length is 15 residues. Deletions cut 6 bases from V and 1 base from J, with 15 bases between. This chain's CDR3 is CASSKAWEQNTEAFF. The CDR3 nucleotides read TGTGCCAGCAGCAAGGCTTGGGAACAGAACACTGAAGCTTTCTTT.

The chain uses TRBV21-1 and TRBJ1-3. TRBV21-1 is a pseudogene. This CDR3 contains 16 residues. This CDR3 is CASSNRSAGAGNTIYF. CDR3 coding DNA: TGTGCCAGCAGCAACCGGTCGGCGGGGGCTGGAAACACCATATATTTT.

This clone has only a few counts. The chain couples TRBV5-5 to TRBJ1-2; D is ambiguous. Germline CDR1 and CDR2: SGHKS and YYEKEE (reference sequence). V was pared by 0 bases and J by 0 bases, with 15 bases between. The CDR3 is 17 residues long. CDR3 in DNA: TGTGCCAGCAGCTTGGAAGGCAGCAATTCCGCTAACTATGGCTACACCTTC. Encoded protein: CASSLEGSNSANYGYTF.

In nucleotides, the CDR3 is TGTGCCAGCAGTTCCCTAATCGGGTCCTACGAGCAGTACTTC. It specifies CASSSLIGSYEQYF. V is TRBV28 and J is TRBJ2-7; D not resolved. CDR1 and CDR2 from the germline V gene are MDHEN and SYDVKM. The CDR3 is 14 amino acids. V was shortened by 4 bases and J by 1 base, with 11 bases between the two germline ends.

CDR3 sequence: CASSFDTTEQYF. The CDR3 DNA follows: TGTGCCAGCAGCTTCGACACTACCGAGCAGTACTTC. The V call is TRBV5-6, the J call TRBJ2-7; D unclear. The germline CDR1 and CDR2 sequences are SGHDT and YYEEEE. V was cut by 2 bases and J by 6 bases, with 9 bases left in between. The CDR3 consists of 12 residues.

The rearrangement uses TRBV24-1 and TRBJ2-5, with 16 bases aligning to TRBD2. The CDR3 runs 16 residues. V lost 6 bases to trimming and J lost 4 bases; unmatched junction nucleotides: 4. The germline V gene encodes CDR1 KGHDR and CDR2 SFDVKD. The CDR3 DNA reads as TGTGCCACCAGTTCCGGGACTAGCGGGAGGGGAGAGACCCAGTACTTC. Its protein is CATSSGTSGRGETQYF.

V gene TRBV28 combines with J gene TRBJ2-7; weak D call: TRBD2 (5 bases). CDR1 and CDR2 (germline): MDHEN, SYDVKM. The length of the CDR3 is 13 residues. Trimming stripped 3 bases from V and 6 bases from J, with 12 bases between. CDR3: CASSFGGPGEQYF. CDR3 DNA sequence: TGTGCCAGCAGTTTTGGCGGGCCCGGCGAGCAGTACTTC.

The rearrangement joins TRBV28 to TRBJ1-6; D is unresolved. Trimming took 5 bases from V and 4 from J, leaving 6 bases between them. The CDR3 is made up of 13 amino acids. The germline CDR1 and CDR2 sequences are MDHEN and SYDVKM. The CDR3 region is CASSPRYNSPLHF. The CDR3 nucleotides are TGTGCCAGCAGTCCCCGTTATAATTCACCCCTCCACTTT.

V and J are TRBV5-1 and TRBJ2-7; 7 positions match TRBD1. This CDR3 contains 14 residues. V was clipped by 3 bases and J by 6 bases; unmatched bases: 9. Germline V lookup: CDR1 SGHRS, CDR2 YFSETQ. CDR3 residues: CASSSRGTAPEQYF. The CDR3 DNA reads TGCGCCAGCAGCTCAAGAGGGACAGCACCCGAGCAGTACTTC.